The 19 T cell receptor beta chains below come from one sample, sequenced in a study of T cell clonality in common variable immunodeficiency. Profiled with immunoSEQ multiplex PCR; TCRdb holds only in-frame clones, not every one. In total the sample includes fewer than 40,000 clones, none of them seen once. The specimen was peripheral blood mononuclear cells. The receptors were sampled from a person aged 18-70 years in good health.

This clone was found many times. The read ends 3 residues shy of where the CDR3 ends; the end is completed using the germline J gene. The chain links TRBV20-1 to TRBJ1-4; D is ambiguous. The germline CDR1 and CDR2 sequences are DFQATT and SNEGSKA (reference sequence). V was clipped by 3 bases and J by 8 bases, with 10 bases between them. CDR3 length equals 12 residues. The CDR3 protein is CSASSPGEKLFF. The sequenced CDR3 bases are TGCAGTGCTAGTTCGCCGGGGGAAAAA.

This clone was counted at least ten times. The sequence runs out 3 residues before the end of the CDR3; the remainder is reconstructed from the germline J gene. The chain carries TRBV27 and TRBJ2-3; 7 bases fit TRBD1. With V trimmed by 3 bases and J by 5 bases, 2 bases remained unmatched. There are 13 residues in the CDR3. Germline loops: CDR1 MNHEY, CDR2 SMNVEV (reference sequence). CDR3 in amino acids: CASSFWDRDTQYF. The CDR3 DNA, read in part, is TGTGCCAGCAGTTTTTGGGACAGAGATACG.

This clone was picked up many times. The read falls 3 residues short of the CDR3 end, and the missing part is taken from the germline J gene. The V call is TRBV6-2 or TRBV6-3, the J call TRBJ2-7, with D tentatively TRBD1 (5 bases). V lost 5 bases and J 6 bases, leaving 8 bases between the germline ends. The CDR3 extends over 11 amino acids. CDR1 MNHEY and CDR2 SVGEGT come from the germline V gene. This CDR3 is CASSQGGEQYF. Partial CDR3 DNA: TGTGCCAGCAGTCAGGGTGGCGAG.

This clone was picked up many times. With the read ending 3 residues before the CDR3 end, the germline J gene is used to fill in that end. The chain links TRBV15 to TRBJ2-1, with D uncertain. Between the trimmed V and J ends, which lost 1 base and 2 bases, there was a span of 9 bases. Germline assignment: CDR1 LNHNV and CDR2 YYDKDF (reference sequence). The CDR3 has 15 amino acids. The chain's CDR3 is CATSRGAGTYNEQFF. The sequenced CDR3 bases are TGTGCCACCAGCAGAGGGGCAGGAACCTACAATGAG.

This clone was counted ten times or more. The read ends 3 residues shy of where the CDR3 ends; the end is completed using the germline J gene. V and J are TRBV4-1 and TRBJ2-7; 8 nucleotides line up with TRBD1. In germline, CDR1 is MGHRA, CDR2 YSYEKL. This CDR3 is 16 amino acids long. V lost 0 bases and J lost 1; bases outside the gene matches: 5. The covered CDR3 bases are TGCGCCAGCAGCCAAGAGCCAGGGGGCTTTTCCTACGAG. This encodes CASSQEPGGFSYE. The entire CDR3 reads CASSQEPGGFSYEQYF.

This clone came up many times. The read terminates 3 residues before the CDR3 end, so the remaining end is supplied by the germline J gene. The chain carries TRBV10-3 and TRBJ1-2; TRBD1 agrees at 7 bases. This CDR3 comprises 14 residues. Germline loops: CDR1 ENHRY, CDR2 SYGVKD. V was pared by 4 bases and J by 5 bases, with 7 bases of the junction left unmatched. Partial CDR3 DNA: TGTGCCATCAGTGCCGGCAGGGGGAGTTATGGC. It specifies CAISAGRGSYG. The full CDR3 is CAISAGRGSYGYTF.

In its sample, this clone was seen many times. The sequence runs out 3 residues before the end of the CDR3; the remainder is reconstructed from the germline J gene. This chain joins TRBV5-4 and TRBJ1-2; D might be TRBD1 (6 bases). Germline values: CDR1 SGHNT, CDR2 YYREEE (reference sequence). Trimming cost V 6 bases and J 5 bases, with 11 bases left between them. CDR3 length equals 12 residues. The sequenced CDR3 bases are TGTGCCAGCAACGCACAGGGTTATGGC. Its protein is CASNAQGYG. The whole CDR3 sequence reads CASNAQGYGYTF. Using reference TRBV5-4 and TRBJ1-2 for the parts outside the CDR3, the full variable domain is ETGVTQSPTHLIKTRGQQVTLRCSSQSGHNTVSWYQQALGQGPQFIFQYYREEENGRGNFPPRFSGLQFPNYSSELNVNALELDDSALYLCASNAQGYGYTFGSGTRLTVV.

In its sample, this clone was seen a few times. From the germline J gene comes the end of the CDR3, since the read stops 3 residues before it. The chain uses TRBV19 and TRBJ1-2, with D unresolved. The CDR3 is 17 residues long. CDR1 is LNHDA and CDR2 is SQIVND in the germline V gene (reference sequence). Here the CDR3 reads CASSIDPLGHNTDTYTF. CDR3 bases read: TGTGCCAGTAGTATAGACCCCCTGGGCCACAACACAGATACC.

In its sample, this clone was seen many times. The read terminates 3 residues before the CDR3 end, so the remaining end is supplied by the germline J gene. The chain recombines TRBV19 with TRBJ1-1; D may be TRBD1 (6 bases). From germline, CDR1 is LNHDA and CDR2 SQIVND (reference sequence). The V and J ends lost 11 bases and 1 base respectively, with 11 bases between them. This CDR3 comprises 12 residues. The sequenced part of the CDR3 DNA is TGTGCCGCCGGGGGGCAGAACACTGAA. Protein product: CAAGGQNTE. The full-length CDR3 reads as CAAGGQNTEAFF.

In this sample, this clone turned up many times. Read coverage stops 3 residues before the CDR3 terminus; the germline J gene supplies the remainder. The rearrangement links TRBV2 to TRBJ2-5, with 7 bases identical to TRBD2. The CDR3 runs 15 residues. CDR1 and CDR2 (germline): SNHLY, FYNNEI. After removal of 11 bases from V and 1 base from J, the junction contained 13 bases not matched to a gene. The CDR3 here is CAVFPAGTTQETQYF. Partial CDR3 DNA: TGTGCCGTATTTCCGGCCGGGACTACCCAAGAGACC.

This clone was found many times. The part of the CDR3 DNA that was read is TGTGCCAGCAGTGAAGAGCAGGGTAACTATGAG. Translated: CASSEEQGNYE. The whole CDR3 sequence reads CASSEEQGNYEQFF. This chain uses TRBV2 with TRBJ2-1; TRBD1 might be the D (5 bases). The read ends 3 residues early relative to the CDR3; the germline J gene fills the gap. V lost 1 base to trimming and J lost 8 bases, with 12 bases between them. Germline V gives CDR1 SNHLY, CDR2 FYNNEI. The CDR3 length is 14 residues.

This clone was seen ten or more times. The CDR3 extends 3 residues past the end of the read, so its final part is completed from the germline J gene. V and J are TRBV20-1 and TRBJ1-6; D is perhaps TRBD1 (6 bases). Germline V gene data show CDR1 as DFQATT and CDR2 as SNEGSKA (reference sequence). V lost 7 bases, J lost 7 bases, and 20 bases lay in between. This CDR3 spans 15 amino acids. CDR3: CSVALGGLGNSPLHF. The DNA read from the CDR3 is TGCAGTGTCGCTCTCGGGGGGCTTGGGAATTCACCC.

This clone has ten or more counts. From the germline J gene comes the end of the CDR3, since the read stops 3 residues before it. J is TRBJ2-6 and V is TRBV19, with 9 bases lining up with TRBD1. CDR1 and CDR2 from the germline V gene are LNHDA and SQIVND (reference sequence). After removal of 9 bases from V and 0 bases from J, the junction contained 6 bases not matched to a gene. This CDR3 comprises 16 residues. CDR3 region: CASRDRVSSGANVLTF. Partial CDR3 DNA: TGTGCCAGCCGGGACAGGGTGAGCTCTGGGGCCAACGTC.

This clone has ten or more counts. The CDR3 extends 3 residues past the end of the read, so its final part is completed from the germline J gene. This chain connects TRBV30 to TRBJ2-1, with TRBD2 matching 11 bases. V was pared by 2 bases and J by 4 bases, with 19 bases of the junction left unmatched. There are 20 residues in the CDR3. Germline V gene data show CDR1 as GTSNPN and CDR2 as SVGIG (reference sequence). CDR3 sequence reads: CAWSPGTSGLLRLIYNEQFF. The sequenced part of the CDR3 DNA is TGTGCCTGGAGTCCCGGGACTAGCGGTCTGCTCCGCCTAATATACAATGAG. The complete variable domain, with remaining parts taken from reference TRBV30 and TRBJ2-1, reads SQTIHQWPATLVQPVGSPLSLECTVEGTSNPNLYWYRQAAGRGLQLLFYSVGIGQISSEVPQNLSASRPQDRQFILSSKKLLLSDSGFYLCAWSPGTSGLLRLIYNEQFFGPGTRLTVL.

Concerning this clone: Sequencing ends 3 residues short of the CDR3 end; the germline J gene provides the rest. This chain joins TRBV7-3 and TRBJ2-3; D may be TRBD2 (6 bases). This CDR3 has 14 amino acids. Germline V lookup: CDR1 SGHTA, CDR2 FQGTGA. V was trimmed by 5 bases and J by 6 bases, leaving 15 bases between them. CDR3 sequence reads: CASSPGSGRDTQYF. The CDR3 bases that were read are TGTGCCAGCAGCCCCGGGTCGGGGAGGGATACG.

This clone has a count of ten or more. With the read ending 3 residues before the CDR3 end, the germline J gene is used to fill in that end. The chain carries TRBV19 and TRBJ2-2, with 10 bases identical to TRBD2. Trimming took 7 bases from V and 2 from J; bases not matched to a gene: 7. This CDR3 has 16 residues. The germline gives CDR1 LNHDA, CDR2 SQIVND (reference sequence). CDR3 protein: CASTPSGRLNTGELFF. CDR3 DNA (partial): TGTGCCAGTACTCCTAGCGGGAGACTCAACACCGGGGAG.

This clone was counted at least ten times. The sequence runs out 3 residues before the end of the CDR3; the remainder is reconstructed from the germline J gene. This rearrangement joins TRBV5-1 to TRBJ2-1, with 10 bases fitting TRBD2. V was clipped by 1 base and J by 7 bases; unmatched bases: 5. The CDR3 runs 15 residues. Germline V gene lookup returns CDR1 SGHRS and CDR2 YFSETQ. CDR3 residues: CASSLYLAGVNEQFF. CDR3 bases read: TGCGCCAGCAGCTTGTATCTAGCGGGAGTTAATGAG.

There are many counts of this clone. The CDR3 end falls 3 residues outside the read, so it is completed with the germline J gene. This chain uses TRBV20-1 with TRBJ2-1, with a tentative D call TRBD1 (6 bases). V gave up 0 bases and J gave up 8 bases, with 23 bases separating them. Germline V lookup: CDR1 DFQATT, CDR2 SNEGSKA (reference sequence). The CDR3 has 17 amino acids. The part of the CDR3 DNA that was read is TGCAGTGCTAGAGATTTTGGAGCTAGGGGGAGTTCGTATGAG. It yields the protein CSARDFGARGSSYE. The CDR3 reads in full as CSARDFGARGSSYEQFF.

This clone was found many times. The read is 3 residues too short to cover the CDR3 end, so that end is filled in from the germline J gene. This rearrangement joins TRBV20-1 to TRBJ2-3; the D gene is possibly TRBD1 (5 bases). V was pared by 8 bases and J by 0 bases, with 12 bases between. Looked up from germline, CDR1 is DFQATT and CDR2 is SNEGSKA (reference sequence). The CDR3 spans 13 residues. The CDR3 spells CSQGGGSTDTQYF. CDR3 bases read: TGCAGTCAGGGCGGCGGTAGCACAGATACG.